Listed below are T cell receptor beta chains from one sample, sequenced in a study of cytomegalovirus exposure and HLA in healthy donors. Sequencing used immunoSEQ multiplex PCR; TCRdb keeps in-frame clones, though not all of them. The sample shows about 230,000 clones, more than 75% of them seen only once. The sample was PBMCs. The receptors here all came from a human donor in good health. Each CDR3 is given with its conserved first and last residue. D genes are given only for firm matches. A clone size is listed for some rows: how often the clone was seen (once, few, many), or a class if it is expanded.

D gene,clone size,CDR3 length,V gene,J gene,CDR3 protein,CDR3 DNA
TRBD1,NA,18,TRBV27,TRBJ2-6,CASSLLGQGSTGANVLTF,TGTGCCAGCAGTTTATTGGGACAGGGGAGCACTGGGGCCAACGTCCTGACTTTC
TRBD1,NA,16,TRBV5-6,TRBJ2-2,CASSWDRGHNTGELFF,TGTGCCAGCAGCTGGGACAGGGGGCATAACACCGGGGAGCTGTTTTTT
TRBD2,once,14,TRBV7-3,TRBJ2-5,CASSATGLKETQYF,TGTGCCAGCAGCGCCACGGGACTAAAAGAGACCCAGTACTTC
TRBD2,few,17,TRBV15,TRBJ2-1,CATSRDEGTSGYNEQFF,TGTGCCACCAGCAGAGACGAGGGGACTAGCGGTTACAATGAGCAGTTCTTC
TRBD2,NA,12,TRBV29-1,TRBJ2-3,CSVAGDTDTQYF,TGCAGCGTAGCGGGAGACACAGATACGCAGTATTTT
NA,NA,15,TRBV6-5,TRBJ1-4,CASSYSGQPGEKLFF,TGTGCCAGCAGTTACTCTGGGCAGCCTGGTGAAAAACTGTTTTTT
TRBD2,NA,17,TRBV10-3,TRBJ2-1,CAIRGQPGLAGPNEQFF,TGTGCCATCAGGGGTCAACCGGGACTAGCGGGCCCTAATGAGCAGTTCTTC
NA,NA,14,TRBV15,TRBJ2-7,CATSRDPGTYEQYF,TGTGCCACCAGCAGAGATCCAGGTACCTACGAGCAGTACTTC
TRBD2,NA,16,TRBV2,TRBJ2-1,CASSEALALAGSEQFF,TGTGCCAGCAGTGAAGCGCTAGCACTAGCGGGATCTGAGCAGTTCTTC
TRBD2,NA,16,TRBV19,TRBJ2-7,CASSIELAGGYYEQYF,TGTGCCAGTAGTATTGAACTAGCGGGAGGGTACTACGAGCAGTACTTC
NA,NA,13,TRBV19,TRBJ2-2,CASSTTYTGELFF,TGTGCCAGTTCGACTACCTACACCGGGGAGCTGTTTTTT
NA,NA,12,TRBV2,TRBJ2-1,CAGRDVGHEQFF,TGTGCCGGGCGCGATGTCGGTCATGAGCAGTTCTTC
NA,NA,14,TRBV6-5,TRBJ2-3,CASSYGRETDTQYF,TGTGCCAGCAGTTACGGCAGGGAAACAGATACGCAGTATTTT
NA,NA,13,TRBV14,TRBJ2-5,CASSQYRPETQYF,TGTGCCAGCAGCCAATATCGTCCAGAGACCCAGTACTTC
TRBD2,NA,16,TRBV4-1,TRBJ2-2,CASSHPGLNNTGELFF,TGCGCCAGCAGCCATCCGGGACTAAATAACACCGGGGAGCTGTTTTTT
NA,NA,13,TRBV9,TRBJ1-3,CASSGQFGNTIYF,TGTGCCAGCAGCGGGCAATTTGGAAACACCATATATTTT
NA,NA,13,TRBV5-1,TRBJ2-3,CASSLTPTDTQYF,TGCGCCAGCAGCTTGACACCTACAGATACGCAGTATTTT
NA,few,12,TRBV30,TRBJ2-7,CAWEGFTYEQYF,TGTGCCTGGGAGGGTTTTACCTACGAGCAGTACTTC
NA,NA,14,TRBV6-5,TRBJ2-7,CASSYSTRSYEQYF,TGTGCCAGCAGTTACTCGACCAGGTCCTACGAGCAGTACTTC
TRBD1,NA,15,TRBV25-1,TRBJ2-7,CASSDPGTALHEQYF,TGTGCCAGCAGTGATCCTGGGACAGCGCTCCACGAGCAGTACTTC
NA,NA,13,TRBV18,TRBJ2-1,CARSSRQTDEQFF,TGTGCCAGGTCCAGCAGACAAACGGATGAGCAGTTCTTC
NA,NA,13,TRBV19,TRBJ2-1,CASSIRGNNEQFF,TGTGCCAGTAGTATTCGGGGGAACAATGAGCAGTTCTTC
NA,NA,13,TRBV2,TRBJ2-5,CASQWVAEETQYF,TGTGCCAGCCAATGGGTAGCGGAAGAGACCCAGTACTTC
TRBD2,NA,16,TRBV6-5,TRBJ2-1,CASSYGIAGGQGEQFF,TGTGCCAGCAGTTACGGGATAGCGGGAGGACAGGGTGAGCAGTTCTTC
NA,NA,14,TRBV7-3,TRBJ1-5,CASSLKGGGQPQHF,TGTGCCAGCAGCTTAAAAGGGGGAGGGCAGCCCCAGCATTTT
NA,NA,14,TRBV11-3,TRBJ2-2,CASSLEAFSGELFF,TGTGCCAGCAGCCTTGAGGCGTTTTCCGGGGAGCTGTTTTTT
NA,few,15,TRBV25-1,TRBJ2-5,CASSPPHSGQETQYF,TGTGCCAGCTCACCCCCCCACAGCGGCCAAGAGACCCAGTACTTC
NA,NA,12,TRBV7-9,TRBJ2-5,CSSSETSSPWYF,TGTTCCAGCAGCGAGACTAGTTCCCCTTGGTACTTC
TRBD2,NA,15,TRBV27,TRBJ2-7,CASSLQRERSYEQYF,TGTGCCAGCAGTTTGCAGCGGGAGCGATCCTACGAGCAGTACTTC
NA,NA,15,TRBV29-1,TRBJ2-2,CSVESAESVSGELFF,TGCAGCGTTGAGTCGGCGGAAAGCGTTTCCGGGGAGCTGTTTTTT
NA,once,14,TRBV19,TRBJ1-5,CASSIVPGGQPQHF,TGTGCCAGTAGTATAGTTCCGGGAGGTCAGCCCCAGCATTTT
NA,NA,18,TRBV4-1,TRBJ2-3,CASSQDSGRRTSTDTQYF,TGCGCCAGCAGCCAAGATAGCGGAAGGCGGACTAGCACAGATACGCAGTATTTT
NA,NA,13,TRBV4-1,TRBJ2-1,CASSQIPPNEQFF,TGCGCCAGCAGCCAAATCCCCCCAAATGAGCAGTTCTTC
TRBD1,NA,14,TRBV2,TRBJ2-5,CASTGQGARETQYF,TGTGCCAGCACTGGACAGGGGGCGCGGGAGACCCAGTACTTC
TRBD1,NA,14,TRBV2,TRBJ1-2,CASSALGQGDGYTF,TGTGCCAGCAGTGCCCTCGGACAGGGGGATGGCTACACCTTC
TRBD2,NA,17,TRBV10-1,TRBJ2-1,CASVPHPGPSGNNEQFF,TGCGCCAGCGTACCTCACCCGGGGCCTAGCGGGAACAATGAGCAGTTCTTC
NA,NA,13,TRBV27,TRBJ2-1,CASFRTPYNEQFF,TGTGCCAGCTTCCGGACTCCGTACAATGAGCAGTTCTTC
NA,NA,13,TRBV9,TRBJ1-1,CASSAGLVTEAFF,TGTGCCAGCAGCGCGGGGTTGGTCACTGAAGCTTTCTTT
TRBD2,few,15,TRBV2,TRBJ2-2,CASSGTSPEDGELFF,TGTGCCAGCAGTGGGACTAGCCCAGAAGACGGGGAGCTGTTTTTT
NA,NA,15,TRBV9,TRBJ2-1,CASSVRSTGMNEQFF,TGTGCCAGCAGCGTACGGAGTACAGGGATGAATGAGCAGTTCTTC
TRBD1,once,14,TRBV19,TRBJ2-5,CASRDRGGVETQYF,TGTGCCAGTAGAGACAGGGGCGGAGTAGAGACCCAGTACTTC
TRBD1,NA,15,TRBV5-6,TRBJ2-5,CASSLGRNRGVTQYF,TGTGCCAGCAGCTTGGGCCGGAACAGGGGGGTGACCCAGTACTTC
NA,NA,13,TRBV27,TRBJ2-1,CASSFSRYNEQFF,TGTGCCAGCAGTTTCTCCCGGTACAATGAGCAGTTCTTC
TRBD2,NA,13,TRBV12-5,TRBJ2-1,CASGFRREGRAFF,TGTGCTAGTGGTTTCCGGCGGGAGGGAAGGGCGTTCTTC
TRBD1,NA,15,TRBV13,TRBJ1-2,CASSQPGQGNYGYTF,TGTGCCAGCAGCCAACCGGGACAGGGGAACTATGGCTACACCTTC
NA,NA,15,TRBV5-1,TRBJ2-3,CASSSRLPRTDTQYF,TGCGCCAGCAGCTCACGACTCCCCCGCACAGATACGCAGTATTTT
TRBD2,NA,17,TRBV10-1,TRBJ2-1,CASSELVSSGSHNEQFF,TGCGCCAGCAGTGAGCTCGTCTCTAGCGGGAGTCACAATGAGCAGTTCTTC
TRBD1,NA,19,TRBV19,TRBJ2-6,CASSSWDRGTFSGANVLTF,TGTGCCAGTAGTTCTTGGGACAGGGGGACTTTCTCTGGGGCCAACGTCCTGACTTTC
TRBD1,NA,15,TRBV2,TRBJ1-1,CAIPKTGGSNTEAFF,TGTGCCATCCCAAAGACAGGGGGCTCGAACACTGAAGCCTTCTTT
NA,NA,13,TRBV29-1,TRBJ2-1,CSVGRGGYNEQFF,TGCAGCGTTGGTCGAGGGGGTTACAATGAGCAGTTCTTC
TRBD2,once,16,TRBV27,TRBJ2-7,CASSFPGLAGLYEQYF,TGTGCCAGCAGTTTCCCGGGACTAGCGGGCCTCTACGAGCAGTACTTC
TRBD2,NA,17,TRBV7-9,TRBJ2-1,CASSPLTGTSGYNEQFF,TGTGCCAGCAGCCCTCTAACCGGGACTAGCGGGTACAATGAGCAGTTCTTC
TRBD2,NA,20,TRBV5-5,TRBJ2-7,CASSLLRGTDRLAEPYEQYF,TGTGCCAGCAGCTTGCTGAGGGGGACAGACAGACTAGCGGAACCCTACGAGCAGTACTTC